What follows describes a single T cell receptor beta chain. The antigen is undetermined. The PCR ran on 60 Vbeta and 13 Jbeta primers. Libraries were prepared by immunoSEQ multiplex PCR; TCRdb keeps only in-frame clonotypes and omits some of them. This sample's table reports tens of thousands of clones. This entry is derived from a study of cytomegalovirus exposure and HLA in healthy donors. Findings of the study overall: A reported reduction in N-insertions relative to the approximately 640-donor mean was seen in an Asian-associated ancestry cluster in a later analysis.

CDR1 is MDHEN, CDR2 SYDVKM, per germline. The CDR3 length is 16 residues. Deletions cut 6 bases from V and 2 bases from J, with 17 bases between. V usage is TRBV28 and J usage is TRBJ2-4, with D possibly TRBD2 on 6 matching bases. Sequenced input: PBMCs. The receptor's source is a woman in her thirties or forties in good health and CMV-seropositive. The CDR3 DNA reads TGTGCCAGCAGGGGTTGGGGGGAGTGGTCCAAAAACATTCAGTACTTC. It encodes CASRGWGEWSKNIQYF. Using reference TRBV28 and TRBJ2-4 for the parts outside the CDR3, the full variable domain is DVKVTQSSRYLVKRTGEKVFLECVQDMDHENMFWYRQDPGLGLRLIYFSYDVKMKEKGDIPEGYSVSREKKERFSLILESASTNQTSMYLCASRGWGEWSKNIQYFGAGTRLSVL.